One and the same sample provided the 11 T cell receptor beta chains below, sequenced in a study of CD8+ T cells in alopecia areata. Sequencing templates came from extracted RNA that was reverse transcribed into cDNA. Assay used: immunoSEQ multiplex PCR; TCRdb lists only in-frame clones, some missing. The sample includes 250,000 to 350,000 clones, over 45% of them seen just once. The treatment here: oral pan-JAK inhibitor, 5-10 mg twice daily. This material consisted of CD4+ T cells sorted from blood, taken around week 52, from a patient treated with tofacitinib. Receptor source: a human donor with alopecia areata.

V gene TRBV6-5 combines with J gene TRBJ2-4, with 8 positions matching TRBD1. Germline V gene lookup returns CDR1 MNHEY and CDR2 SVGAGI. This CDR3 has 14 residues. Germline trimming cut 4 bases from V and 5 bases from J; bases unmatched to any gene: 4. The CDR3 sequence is CASSSPGQENIQYF. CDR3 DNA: TGTGCCAGCAGTTCCCCGGGACAGGAAAACATTCAGTACTTC.

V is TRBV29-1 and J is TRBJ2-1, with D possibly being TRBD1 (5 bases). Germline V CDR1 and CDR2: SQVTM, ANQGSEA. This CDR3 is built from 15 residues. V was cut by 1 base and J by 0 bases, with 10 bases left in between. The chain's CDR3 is CSVEGGTSSYNEQFF. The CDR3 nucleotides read TGCAGCGTTGAAGGGGGCACGAGCTCCTACAATGAGCAGTTCTTC.

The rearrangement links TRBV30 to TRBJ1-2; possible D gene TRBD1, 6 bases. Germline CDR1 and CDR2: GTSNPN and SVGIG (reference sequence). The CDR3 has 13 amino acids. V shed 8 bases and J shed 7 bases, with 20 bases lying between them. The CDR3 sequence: CARQDSLLTGYTF. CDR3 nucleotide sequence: TGTGCCCGACAGGACAGTCTGTTAACTGGCTACACCTTC. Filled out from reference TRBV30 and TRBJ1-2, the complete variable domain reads SQTIHQWPATLVQPVGSPLSLECTVEGTSNPNLYWYRQAAGRGLQLLFYSVGIGQISSEVPQNLSASRPQDRQFILSSKKLLLSDSGFYLCARQDSLLTGYTFGSGTRLTVV.

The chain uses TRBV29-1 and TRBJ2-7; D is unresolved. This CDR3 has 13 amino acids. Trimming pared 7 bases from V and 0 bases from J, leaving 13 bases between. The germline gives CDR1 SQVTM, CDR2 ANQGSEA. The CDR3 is CSALRRSSYEQYF. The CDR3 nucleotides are TGCAGCGCCCTCAGGAGAAGCTCCTACGAGCAGTACTTC.

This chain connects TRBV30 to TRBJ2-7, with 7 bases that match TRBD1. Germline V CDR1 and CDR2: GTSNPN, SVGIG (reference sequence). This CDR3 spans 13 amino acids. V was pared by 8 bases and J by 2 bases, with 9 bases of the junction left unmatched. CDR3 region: CAGARGRPYEQYF. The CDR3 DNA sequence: TGTGCCGGAGCGAGGGGGCGACCCTACGAGCAGTACTTC.

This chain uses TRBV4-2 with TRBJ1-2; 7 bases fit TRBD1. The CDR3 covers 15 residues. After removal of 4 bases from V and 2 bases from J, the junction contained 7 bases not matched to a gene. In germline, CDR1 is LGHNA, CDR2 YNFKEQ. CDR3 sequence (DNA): TGTGCCAGCAGCCTCCCACAGGGGCCCAACTATGGCTACACCTTC. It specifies CASSLPQGPNYGYTF.

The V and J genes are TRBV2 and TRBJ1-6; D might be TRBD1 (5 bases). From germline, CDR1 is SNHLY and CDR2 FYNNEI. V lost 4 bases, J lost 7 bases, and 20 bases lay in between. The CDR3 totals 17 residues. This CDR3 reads CASSVLGTWSVNSPLHF. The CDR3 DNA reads TGTGCCAGCAGTGTGTTAGGGACGTGGTCGGTCAATTCACCCCTCCACTTT.

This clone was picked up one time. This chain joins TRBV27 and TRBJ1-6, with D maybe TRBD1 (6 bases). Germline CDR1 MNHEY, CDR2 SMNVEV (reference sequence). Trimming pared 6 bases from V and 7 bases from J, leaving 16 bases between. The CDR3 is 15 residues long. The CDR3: CASSYRVSGNSPLHF. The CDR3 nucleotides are TGTGCCAGCAGCTACAGGGTTTCGGGCAATTCACCCCTCCACTTT.

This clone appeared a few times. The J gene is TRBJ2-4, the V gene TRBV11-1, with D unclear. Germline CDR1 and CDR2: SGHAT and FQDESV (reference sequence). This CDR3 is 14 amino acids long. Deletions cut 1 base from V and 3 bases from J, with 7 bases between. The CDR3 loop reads CASSLEWGKNIQYF. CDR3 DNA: TGTGCCAGCAGCTTAGAGTGGGGCAAAAACATTCAGTACTTC.

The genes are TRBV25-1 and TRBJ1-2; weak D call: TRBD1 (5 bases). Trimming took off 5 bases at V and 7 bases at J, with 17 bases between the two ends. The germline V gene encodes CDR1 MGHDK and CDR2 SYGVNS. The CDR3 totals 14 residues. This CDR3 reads CASSSNLPGSGYTF. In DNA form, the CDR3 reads TGTGCCAGCAGTTCAAATCTACCAGGGAGTGGCTACACCTTC.

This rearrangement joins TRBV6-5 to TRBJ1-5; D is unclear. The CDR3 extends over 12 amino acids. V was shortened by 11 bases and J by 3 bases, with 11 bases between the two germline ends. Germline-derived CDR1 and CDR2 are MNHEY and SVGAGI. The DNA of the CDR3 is TGTGCCGCTCGAGGGCACAATCAGCCCCAGCATTTT. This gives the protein CAARGHNQPQHF.